The 22 T cell receptor beta chains below were found in one sample sequenced in a study of OX40 agonist ivuxolimab in advanced cancers. Assay: immunoSEQ multiplex PCR; the TCRdb copy retains only in-frame clones and omits some. Here the sample spans approximately 54,000 clones, 88% being singletons. Sequencing used CD4+ or CD8+ T cells sorted from blood, obtained in a trial of the OX40 agonist ivuxolimab. Receptors were obtained from an adult with an advanced solid tumor such as melanoma, head and neck, liver or kidney cancer.

This clone has only a few counts. V usage is TRBV2 and J usage is TRBJ1-2; D is uncertain. Germline V gene data show CDR1 as SNHLY and CDR2 as FYNNEI. Deletions cut 0 bases from V and 0 bases from J, with 11 bases between. This CDR3 has 16 amino acids. The CDR3: CASSEARAPANYGYTF. The CDR3 nucleotides are TGTGCCAGCAGTGAAGCCCGGGCCCCGGCTAACTATGGCTACACCTTC. The entire variable domain, with the rest obtained from reference TRBV2 and TRBJ1-2, is as follows: EPEVTQTPSHQVTQMGQEVILRCVPISNHLYFYWYRQILGQKVEFLVSFYNNEISEKSEIFDDQFSVERPDGSNFTLKIRSTKLEDSAMYFCASSEARAPANYGYTFGSGTRLTVV.

This sequence joins TRBV7-2 and TRBJ2-3; the D is unclear. Trimming shortened V by 1 base and J by 4 bases, and 6 bases separated the two germline ends. The CDR3 covers 13 residues. Germline-derived CDR1 and CDR2 are SGHTA and FQGNSA. The DNA of the CDR3 is TGTGCCAGCAGCTTAGAGGTAGCAGATACGCAGTATTTT. This translates into CASSLEVADTQYF.

The V gene is TRBV28, the J gene TRBJ2-7, with no clear D. The CDR3 contains 11 residues. Per the germline V gene, CDR1 is MDHEN and CDR2 is SYDVKM. V gave up 5 bases and J gave up 3 bases, with 5 bases separating them. The CDR3 sequence is CASSAVYEQYF. The CDR3 DNA is TGTGCCAGCAGTGCTGTCTACGAGCAGTACTTC.

In this sample, this clone turned up once. CDR3 sequence: CASRGGHTLNEQFF. In DNA form, the CDR3 reads TGTGCCAGTAGGGGGGGACACACCCTGAATGAGCAGTTCTTC. The chain has TRBV19 and TRBJ2-1; D might be TRBD1 or TRBD2, each matching 6 bases. Trimming left V 6 bases short and J 7 bases short, with 16 bases between. In germline, CDR1 is LNHDA, CDR2 SQIVND (reference sequence). This CDR3 region has 14 residues.

This rearrangement joins TRBV6-1 to TRBJ2-3; 7 positions match TRBD2. Germline values: CDR1 MNHNS, CDR2 SASEGT. The CDR3 loop spans 15 amino acids. The junction had 8 bases not matched to a gene; V was cut back by 2 bases and J by 6 bases. CDR3 coding DNA: TGTGCCAGCAGTGAATTTGTTAGCGGGTCGGATACGCAGTATTTT. The encoded protein is CASSEFVSGSDTQYF.

V gene TRBV23-1 combines with J gene TRBJ2-3; D ambiguous. TRBV23-1 is an ORF, and what it does is uncertain. The CDR3 extends over 15 amino acids. Trimming took 4 bases from V and 0 from J, leaving 11 bases between them. CDR3 sequence (DNA): TGCGCCAGCAGTCCCGGTGGGCAGAGCACAGATACGCAGTATTTT. Residues: CASSPGGQSTDTQYF.

The CDR3 spells CASSWAGSGEKLFF. In DNA form, the CDR3 reads TGTGCCAGCAGCTGGGCAGGGTCGGGCGAAAAACTGTTTTTT. This rearrangement joins TRBV7-2 to TRBJ1-4; tentative D call: TRBD1 (5 bases). CDR3 size: 14 residues. Germline V CDR1 and CDR2: SGHTA, FQGNSA. The ends were cut back, 4 bases at V and 8 bases at J, with 14 bases in the middle.

The rearrangement uses TRBV2 and TRBJ2-5, with TRBD1 identical over 8 bases. The CDR3 covers 15 residues. V shed 3 bases and J 5 bases; nucleotides not matched to a gene: 8. The germline V gene encodes CDR1 SNHLY and CDR2 FYNNEI. The CDR3 sequence: CASSDWAGGGETQYF. CDR3 sequence (DNA): TGTGCCAGCAGTGATTGGGCAGGGGGCGGGGAGACCCAGTACTTC.

V gene TRBV30 combines with J gene TRBJ2-7, with D perhaps matching TRBD1 or TRBD2 (6 bases each). The last part of the DNA fits TRBJ2-1 better; the J call may be wrong. The germline CDR1 and CDR2 sequences are GTSNPN and SVGIG (reference sequence). CDR3 size: 14 residues. CDR3 residues: CAWNQGRSYNEQFF. CDR3 coding DNA: TGTGCCTGGAATCAGGGGAGGTCCTACAATGAGCAGTTCTTC.

The chain employs TRBV15 and TRBJ1-4; 8 nucleotides align to TRBD1. CDR1 and CDR2 from the germline V gene are LNHNV and YYDKDF (reference sequence). Trimming cost V 1 base and J 9 bases; bases outside gene matches: 1. The CDR3 contains 13 residues. CDR3 protein: CATSRGTGKKLFF. CDR3 sequence (DNA): TGTGCCACCAGCAGAGGGACAGGGAAAAAACTGTTTTTT.

The V gene is TRBV28, the J gene TRBJ2-5; 12 bases map to TRBD2. The CDR3 extends over 13 amino acids. Germline V CDR1 and CDR2: MDHEN, SYDVKM. V gave up 10 bases and J gave up 3 bases; unmatched junction bases: 3. Here the CDR3 reads CATTSGRKETQYF. DNA for the CDR3: TGTGCCACCACTAGCGGGAGGAAAGAGACCCAGTACTTC.

This sequence joins TRBV7-8 and TRBJ1-1, with D tentatively TRBD1 (5 bases). The CDR3 has 18 residues. The germline V gene has CDR1 SGHVS and CDR2 FQNEAQ. V shed 2 bases and J shed 4 bases, with 23 bases lying between them. As DNA, the CDR3 is TGTGCCAGCAGCTTATGGGGAAAGGGACTGCAAAAGGGCACTGAAGCTTTCTTT. Translating it yields CASSLWGKGLQKGTEAFF. Based on the CDR3 plus reference TRBV7-8 and TRBJ1-1, the full variable domain is GAGVSQSPRYKVAKRGQDVALRCDPISGHVSLFWYQQALGQGPEFLTYFQNEAQLDKSGLPSDRFFAERPEGSVSTLKIQRTQQEDSAVYLCASSLWGKGLQKGTEAFFGQGTRLTVV.

This sequence joins TRBV14 and TRBJ1-2, with 10 bases lining up with TRBD1. The J segment lost 6 bases and the V segment lost 1 base, leaving 5 bases of the junction unmatched. This CDR3 spans 15 amino acids. Germline CDR1 SGHDN, CDR2 FVKESK. The CDR3 nucleotides read TGTGCCAGCAGCCAAGCAAGACAGGGGGCGCATGGCTACACCTTC. It encodes CASSQARQGAHGYTF.

The chain couples TRBV5-1 to TRBJ2-5; TRBD1 matches 12 bases. This CDR3 region has 18 residues. The J segment lost 3 bases and the V segment lost 3 bases, leaving 12 bases of the junction unmatched. From germline, CDR1 is SGHRS and CDR2 YFSETQ. CDR3 in amino acids: CASSYKPPGQGAKETQYF. The CDR3 region has the DNA TGCGCCAGCAGCTACAAGCCACCGGGACAGGGGGCAAAAGAGACCCAGTACTTC.

V is TRBV2 and J is TRBJ1-6, with 8 bases matching TRBD1. The CDR3 is 18 residues long. V was clipped by 5 bases and J by 10 bases; unmatched bases: 19. CDR1 is SNHLY, CDR2 FYNNEI, per germline. In nucleotides, the CDR3 is TGTGCCAGCAGTCTGAAGCGAATGCAGGGGGCGGCTGGGTCACCCCTCCACTTT. Protein sequence: CASSLKRMQGAAGSPLHF.

The V and J genes are TRBV2 and TRBJ2-5, with 9 bases lining up with TRBD1. This CDR3 has 14 amino acids. Trimming cost V 7 bases and J 3 bases; bases outside gene matches: 6. In germline, CDR1 is SNHLY, CDR2 FYNNEI. DNA for the CDR3: TGTGCCAGCATCCTCGGGACAGGGAAAGAGACCCAGTACTTC. Protein: CASILGTGKETQYF.

This sequence joins TRBV18 and TRBJ1-4; D might be TRBD1 (5 bases). Trimming stripped 5 bases from V and 6 bases from J, with 10 bases between. The CDR3 totals 13 residues. Germline V lookup: CDR1 KGHSH, CDR2 LQKENI. CDR3 DNA sequence: TGTGCCAGCTCAGACCGGGACTATGAAAAACTGTTTTTT. Its protein is CASSDRDYEKLFF.

This chain uses TRBV27 with TRBJ2-3; the D gene is possibly TRBD2 (6 bases). The CDR3 is 16 amino acids. The V end lost 0 bases, the J end lost 2 bases, and 12 bases lay between the germline ends. The germline CDR1 and CDR2 sequences are MNHEY and SMNVEV (reference sequence). CDR3 DNA: TGTGCCAGCAGTTTATCGGCAAGGCGGGACACAGATACGCAGTATTTT. Translating it yields CASSLSARRDTDTQYF.

J is TRBJ2-5 and V is TRBV5-1; D could derive from TRBD1 or TRBD2 (5 bases each). CDR1 is SGHRS, CDR2 YFSETQ, per germline. This CDR3 is built from 15 residues. V gave up 2 bases and J gave up 3 bases, with 14 bases separating them. As DNA, the CDR3 is TGCGCCAGCAGCTTACAATGGGGGTCGAAAGAGACCCAGTACTTC. Encoded protein: CASSLQWGSKETQYF.

This rearrangement joins TRBV7-6 to TRBJ2-3; D possibly corresponds to TRBD2 (6 bases). This CDR3 comprises 15 residues. V lost 0 bases and J lost 0, with 7 bases in between. Germline V lookup: CDR1 SGHVS, CDR2 FNYEAQ. In DNA, the CDR3 is TGTGCCAGCAGCTTAGCGGGGGGTAGCACAGATACGCAGTATTTT. Translation: CASSLAGGSTDTQYF.

This sequence joins TRBV19 and TRBJ1-5; 9 bases match TRBD1. J was trimmed by 3 bases and V by 4 bases; bases with no gene match: 7. In germline, CDR1 is LNHDA, CDR2 SQIVND (reference sequence). CDR3 length: 16 residues. The CDR3, as DNA: TGTGCCAGTAGTAGAGCCGGGACAGGGTCCAATCAGCCCCAGCATTTT. Translation gives CASSRAGTGSNQPQHF.

The chain joins TRBV10-3 to TRBJ1-5; possible D gene TRBD1, 5 bases. CDR3 length equals 13 residues. Between the trimmed V and J ends, which lost 3 bases and 6 bases, there was a span of 9 bases. Germline lookup yields CDR1 ENHRY and CDR2 SYGVKD. The DNA of the CDR3 is TGTGCCATCAGTGAACAGGAAAGTCAGCCCCAGCATTTT. This gives the protein CAISEQESQPQHF.